This T cell receptor beta chain was sequenced in a study of OX40 agonist ivuxolimab in advanced cancers. Germline assignment: CDR1 LGHNA and CDR2 YSLEER. The CDR3 is 19 residues long. Unmatched junction bases numbered 12, after V lost 1 base and J lost 3 bases. Using immunoSEQ multiplex PCR, the repertoire was profiled, and TCRdb retains in-frame clones only, with some absent. Among over 100,000 clones listed, approximately 94% were seen once. V is TRBV4-3 and J is TRBJ2-1, with TRBD2 identical over 10 bases. Sequencing used CD4+ or CD8+ T cells sorted from blood, obtained in a trial of the OX40 agonist ivuxolimab. This TCR derives from an adult with an advanced solid tumor such as melanoma, head and neck, liver or kidney cancer. The CDR3 loop is CASSQASGSWSQNYNEQFF. CDR3 in DNA: TGCGCCAGCAGCCAAGCTAGCGGGAGTTGGTCCCAAAACTACAATGAGCAGTTCTTC.